This T cell receptor beta chain comes out of a study of blood T cells in healthy people across ages (dated by TCRdb to 2013 to 2016). In the study overall: Template switching captured roughly one uniquely barcoded TCR beta cDNA molecule per two T cells in model experiments. Four age groups were formed from the donors: young (average roughly 15 years), middle-aged (less than 40), aged (around 68) and long-lived (roughly 88). The study measured age-related changes in TCR beta repertoire diversity using deep sequencing normalized with unique cDNA molecular identifiers. The study analyzed two additional independent replicas of 1 million unique cDNA reads from the same blood draw for two donors, one aged 18 to 29 and one aged 80 or older.

This clonotype was seen a few times. No cognate antigen has been identified for it. No base quality values were provided; no much bigger clone lies one nucleotide off. Library preparation used 5' RACE. Instrument on record: Illumina HiSeq 2500. A second PCR of about 7 to 12 cycles was run with a J-beta primer mix and a sample-barcoded 5' primer. Each TCR beta cDNA molecule received a unique molecular identifier from a template-switch 5' adaptor carrying 12 random nucleotides. At least 3 million CDR3-containing paired-end reads were obtained from each sample. All of the RNA was converted into first-strand cDNA using the Mint cDNA synthesis kit, with a TRBC-specific oligonucleotide serving as the primer. Following uracil-DNA glycosylase treatment, all cDNA underwent a first 18-cycle PCR with the universal primers M1SS and BC2_uni_R. Per the original workflow: Each sample was normalized by randomly selecting 1 million high-quality reads, each carrying a distinct molecular identifier. Reads with shared molecular identifiers were discarded instead of being binned into consensus sequences. MiTCR, set to a Q25 quality threshold and the strictest error-elimination algorithm, was used for CDR3 identification, clonotype clustering and error correction. A nonparametric unseen species model with Euler transformation was used to estimate a lower bound on total TCR beta diversity. TCRdb took the public reads, trimmed them with fastp at Q25, ran MiXCR for clone calling and kept in-frame beta chains. CDR3 protein sequences are deduplicated, and each keeps its most common genes and DNA. What appears here as the V and J calls and clone size reflects TCRdb's work, not the paper's. The sample contains some 890,000 distinct CDR3 sequences, 25% to 30% of them found a single time. The biggest ten clones account for around 9.6% of the sample.

On the study overall, not on this receptor specifically: Since profiling was done on bulk unsorted PBMCs, naive and antigen-experienced compartments could not be conclusively compared. Observed TCR beta diversity per million T cells fell roughly linearly with age, and a significant reduction was already apparent by age approximately 41. Compared with the aged group, the long-lived group had more naive CD4+ T cells, fewer expanded clones and increased TCR diversity, a pattern suggesting age selection. Because the CMV infection status of the donors was unknown, age-related changes in expanded clonotypes may potentially have been confounded. The percentage of naive T cells measured by flow cytometry correlated strongly with observed TCR beta diversity. Estimates of total diversity from one million sequenced T cells were regarded as lower bounds and underestimates.

Donors were a few dozen systemically healthy Caucasian individuals from Russia aged roughly 6 to 90 years. Each donor gave about 9.7 milliliters of peripheral blood, drawn into EDTA-treated Vacutainer tubes. Ficoll-Paque density-gradient centrifugation was used to isolate PBMCs, with at least 7 million per sample. Trizol reagent was used to extract total RNA from PBMCs, with at least 5.5 micrograms per sample. For every donor, flow cytometry on a PBMC aliquot measured the percentage of naive CD45RAhigh/CD27high T cells. CDR1 SQVTM and CDR2 ANQGSEA are derived from the germline V gene. The CDR3 numbers 13 residues from cysteine through phenylalanine. The entry retains the CDR3 DNA only, 39 bases that are in frame from base 1. V sheds 4 bases and J sheds 0 bases, leaving 6 bases between their ends. The sample was also reused in another study, on T cells of mothers and their children. Looking at the second paper: Nine systemically healthy Caucasian individuals served as donors, namely three mothers together with their six children. cDNA synthesis consumed the entire amount of extracted RNA, loaded at approximately 1.6 ug RNA in each 15 ul reaction. In the second PCR, the M1S primer introduced both the sample barcodes and 2-4 random nucleotides. Over 10 million TCR beta CDR3 reads came from each mother, compared with 3.3 million or so reads from each child. Thymic selection similarly shapes TCR recombination output in related and unrelated pairs, with minor effect from inherited differences. Normalized repertoire overlap in related mother-child pairs was always slightly higher than in unrelated mother-child pairs, but the difference was never significant. No persistent microchimeric T cell clones were found, with a detection sensitivity of approximately 100 clones per million clonotypes. The study used deep NGS to compare TCR beta repertoires of mothers and children, seeking features distinguishing related mother-child pairs from unrelated individuals. The mean age was about 37 +/- 4 years for the mothers and roughly 11 +/- 4 years for the children. After adapter ligation with NEBNext reagents, the libraries were sequenced on Illumina HiSeq 2000 with 100+100 nt paired-end reads. To prevent cross-contamination, the mother and child libraries were prepared one month apart and sequenced in separate runs. For each donor, between about 500,000 and 2,200,000 distinct TCR beta clonotypes were identified. Naive TCR beta clonotypes were estimated from low-frequency clonotypes matched to each donor's FACS-determined naive share, without sorting.

The sequenced sample was blood. This clonotype originated in a woman aged 40 to 50 in good health. The rearranged chain carries TRBV29-1 and TRBJ1-4; no D gene call is confident. The CDR3 region: CSVARSTNEKLFF. In nucleotides, the sequence is TGCAGCGTTGCGAGGTCAACTAATGAAAAACTGTTTTTT. The full variable domain, with segments outside the CDR3 supplied by the reference TRBV29-1 and TRBJ1-4 proteins, appears as SAVISQKPSRDICQRGTSLTIQCQVDSQVTMMFWYRQQPGQSLTLIATANQGSEATYESGFVIDKFPISRPNLTFSTLTVSNMSPEDSSIYLCSVARSTNEKLFFGSGTQLSVL.